Given below is one TCR beta chain in context. Antigen: not known. The V end was cut by 8 bases, the J end by 2 bases, with 7 bases between. The CDR3 contains 11 residues. Germline CDR1 MDHEN, CDR2 SYDVKM. The sample belongs to a study of cytomegalovirus exposure and HLA in healthy donors. Regarding the study as a whole: Follow-up analysis seemed to connect common viral pathogens with several of the most significant clusters identified. At a 0.05 false discovery rate, a later analysis found 18,000 or so TCR beta sequences to be associated with HLA alleles. Overall, about 160 TCR beta chains were annotated as cytomegalovirus-associated.

PCR primers comprised 60 Vbeta and 13 Jbeta primers. Clones were sequenced by immunoSEQ multiplex PCR, and TCRdb holds only the in-frame ones, with some missing. The sample lists more than 100,000 clones, 55% to 65% occurring once. This sequence was found in a man in his forties or fifties in good health and CMV-seropositive. The J gene is TRBJ2-7, the V gene TRBV28; D gene uncertain. Specimen: PBMCs. As DNA, the CDR3 is TGTGCCAGCTCGCCGGCCTACGAGCAGTACTTC. This sequence encodes CASSPAYEQYF.